What follows are 11 T cell receptor beta chains derived from one specimen sequenced in a study of graft-versus-host responses after intestinal transplantation. Their cognate antigens are unknown. Libraries were prepared by immunoSEQ multiplex PCR; TCRdb keeps only in-frame clonotypes and omits some of them. Seen here are tens of thousands of clones, around 90% observed once, and the top ten hold less than 0.4%. Sequencing was performed on unstimulated CD4+ T cells sorted from spleen or lymph node cells, taken before intestinal transplant. The source of these receptors is a human donor who received an intestinal transplant.

This rearrangement joins TRBV28 to TRBJ1-2; D is perhaps TRBD1 (5 bases). Germline V lookup: CDR1 MDHEN, CDR2 SYDVKM. V dropped 2 bases and J dropped 8 bases, with 33 bases sitting between them. The CDR3 has 20 amino acids. The CDR3 DNA reads TGTGCCAGCAGTTTAACTTCTACCAACTCGCGGATATTGGGGGGACGGGGCTACACCTTC. Translated: CASSLTSTNSRILGGRGYTF.

The rearrangement joins TRBV11-1 to TRBJ2-2; 7 bases match TRBD1. Germline lookup yields CDR1 SGHAT and CDR2 FQDESV (reference sequence). The CDR3 totals 12 residues. J lost 8 bases, V lost 3 bases, and 0 bases had no gene match. The CDR3 is CASSLDRGELFF. As DNA, the CDR3 is TGTGCCAGCAGCTTGGACAGGGGGGAGCTGTTTTTT.

The chain couples TRBV30 to TRBJ2-7; TRBD2 is a possible D gene (5 bases). The CDR3 covers 17 residues. The V end lost 2 bases, the J end lost 5 bases, and 25 bases lay between the germline ends. Germline V CDR1 and CDR2: GTSNPN, SVGIG (reference sequence). DNA for the CDR3: TGTGCCTGGAGTTCCCCTCTTCGCCCGGGGAACAGAAACGAGCAGTACTTC. The encoded protein is CAWSSPLRPGNRNEQYF.

The chain employs TRBV11-2 and TRBJ2-5; possibly TRBD2 for D (6 bases). This CDR3 is built from 17 residues. The germline gives CDR1 SGHAT, CDR2 FQNNGV. With 5 bases removed from V and 2 bases from J, the gap between germline ends came to 21 bases. The CDR3 loop reads CASSPRRVSFVQETQYF. The CDR3 DNA reads TGTGCCAGCAGCCCCCGGAGGGTTTCCTTCGTACAAGAGACCCAGTACTTC.

This chain connects TRBV10-3 to TRBJ2-7; 7 bases match TRBD1. J lost 3 bases, V lost 6 bases, and 5 bases had no gene match. In germline, CDR1 is ENHRY, CDR2 SYGVKD. CDR3 length equals 13 residues. The CDR3 DNA sequence: TGTGCCATCAGCGGACAGGAATACTACGAGCAGTACTTC. Protein: CAISGQEYYEQYF.

The rearrangement joins TRBV6-1 to TRBJ2-1, with 8 bases identical to TRBD2. CDR1 and CDR2 (germline): MNHNS, SASEGT. Trimming took 4 bases from V and 6 from J; bases not matched to a gene: 8. This CDR3 spans 15 amino acids. CDR3 in amino acids: CASSASGGPINEQFF. DNA for the CDR3: TGTGCCAGCAGTGCCAGCGGGGGCCCCATCAATGAGCAGTTCTTC.

For the CDR3, the DNA is TGTGCCAGCAGCGTCCAACCGGGAGGAGCCGGGGAGCTGTTTTTT. This gives the protein CASSVQPGGAGELFF. The rearrangement uses TRBV9 and TRBJ2-2, with TRBD2 matching over 7 bases. The CDR3 loop spans 15 amino acids. With 2 bases clipped from V and 6 bases from J, the junction kept 7 bases outside the gene matches. Germline V gene lookup returns CDR1 SGDLS and CDR2 YYNGEE.

The genes are TRBV6-1 and TRBJ2-7; 8 bases line up with TRBD2. The CDR3 has 15 amino acids. The ends lost 6 bases at V and 7 bases at J; junction bases unmatched: 14. The V gene's germline CDR1 is MNHNS and CDR2 SASEGT. The CDR3, as DNA: TGTGCCAGCAGCCGGATCGGGACTTCGGGGGGGGAGCAGTACTTC. Protein product: CASSRIGTSGGEQYF.

V gene TRBV29-1 combines with J gene TRBJ2-1, with 8 bases aligning to TRBD2. The ends lost 3 bases at V and 7 bases at J; junction bases unmatched: 5. The CDR3 is 13 residues long. Germline V gene data show CDR1 as SQVTM and CDR2 as ANQGSEA. This CDR3 is CSVEGGRRNEQFF. DNA for the CDR3: TGCAGCGTTGAGGGCGGGAGGCGGAATGAGCAGTTCTTC.

The CDR3 region is CASSTSTSGGRMGSYNEQFF. The CDR3 nucleotides are TGTGCCAGTAGTACCTCCACTAGCGGGGGGAGGATGGGGTCCTACAATGAGCAGTTCTTC. The V and J genes are TRBV19 and TRBJ2-1; 12 bases match TRBD2. The germline V gene encodes CDR1 LNHDA and CDR2 SQIVND (reference sequence). The CDR3 extends over 20 amino acids. V shed 4 bases and J 1 base; nucleotides not matched to a gene: 14.

This chain connects TRBV28 to TRBJ2-1; 7 bases map to TRBD1. This CDR3 is 13 amino acids long. The V segment lost 3 bases and the J segment 4 bases; nucleotides outside the gene matches: 0. Germline lookup yields CDR1 MDHEN and CDR2 SYDVKM. DNA for the CDR3: TGTGCCAGCAGTTTGGGACAGTACAATGAGCAGTTCTTC. Protein sequence: CASSLGQYNEQFF.